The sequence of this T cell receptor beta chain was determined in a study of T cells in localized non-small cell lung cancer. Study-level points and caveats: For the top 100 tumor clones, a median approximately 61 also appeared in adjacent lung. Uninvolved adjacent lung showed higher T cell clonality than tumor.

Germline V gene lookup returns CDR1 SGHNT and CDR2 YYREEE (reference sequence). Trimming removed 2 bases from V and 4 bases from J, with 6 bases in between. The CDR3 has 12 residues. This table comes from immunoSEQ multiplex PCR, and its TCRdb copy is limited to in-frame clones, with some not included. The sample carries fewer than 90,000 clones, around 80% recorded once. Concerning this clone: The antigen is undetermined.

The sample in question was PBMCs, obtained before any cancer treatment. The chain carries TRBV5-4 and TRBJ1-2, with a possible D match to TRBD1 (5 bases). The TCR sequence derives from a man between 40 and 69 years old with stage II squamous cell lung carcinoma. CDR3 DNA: TGTGCCAGCAGCTTAGACAGCTATGGCTACACCTTC. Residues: CASSLDSYGYTF.